These 29 T cell receptor beta chains were all obtained from the same sample, sequenced in a study of T cell responses to AZD1222 COVID-19 vaccine. The method was immunoSEQ multiplex PCR; TCRdb's version includes in-frame clones alone and lacks a portion of them. The data contain under 200,000 clones, more than 75% of them singletons. This material consisted of peripheral blood, taken 28 days after the second AZD1222 dose. These TCRs come from an adult who received the AZD1222 COVID-19 vaccine.

CDR3 sequence: CASRRTGGYGYTF. In nucleotides, the CDR3 is TGTGCCAGCAGACGGACAGGGGGATATGGCTACACCTTC. J is TRBJ1-2 and V is TRBV2, with TRBD1 identical over 10 bases. Trimming cost V 6 bases and J 5 bases; bases outside gene matches: 3. The CDR3 is 13 residues long. Germline-derived CDR1 and CDR2 are SNHLY and FYNNEI. The variable domain in full, completed from reference TRBV2 and TRBJ1-2, reads EPEVTQTPSHQVTQMGQEVILRCVPISNHLYFYWYRQILGQKVEFLVSFYNNEISEKSEIFDDQFSVERPDGSNFTLKIRSTKLEDSAMYFCASRRTGGYGYTFGSGTRLTVV.

This chain uses TRBV19 with TRBJ2-4; 11 nucleotides match TRBD2. Trimming cost V 3 bases and J 0 bases; bases outside gene matches: 7. The CDR3 sequence is 18 residues long. The germline gives CDR1 LNHDA, CDR2 SQIVND (reference sequence). CDR3 sequence: CASSIRLAGTLAKNIQYF. The CDR3 DNA is TGTGCCAGTAGTATTCGACTAGCGGGAACACTAGCCAAAAACATTCAGTACTTC.

The chain uses TRBV2 and TRBJ1-1; tentative D call: TRBD1 (5 bases). The germline gives CDR1 SNHLY, CDR2 FYNNEI. This CDR3 comprises 15 residues. V was cut by 5 bases and J by 4 bases, with 17 bases left in between. This CDR3 is CASSYLQGRGTEAFF. The CDR3 nucleotides read TGTGCCAGCAGTTACCTTCAGGGACGTGGCACTGAAGCTTTCTTT.

In DNA, the CDR3 is TGTGCCAGTGTCGCGGGACAGGGGCCGCCCTACGAGCAGTACTTC. The encoded protein is CASVAGQGPPYEQYF. The chain is built from TRBV19 and TRBJ2-7; 10 positions match TRBD1. V shed 8 bases, J shed 2 bases, and the junction held 9 bases outside the gene matches. There are 15 residues in the CDR3. Germline V gene data show CDR1 as LNHDA and CDR2 as SQIVND (reference sequence).

The V gene is TRBV10-3, the J gene TRBJ1-1, with 7 bases aligning to TRBD1. The V and J ends lost 4 bases and 3 bases, in that order; junction bases with no gene match: 5. The CDR3 has 14 residues. Germline V CDR1 and CDR2: ENHRY, SYGVKD. CDR3: CAISGQGGDTEAFF. CDR3 in DNA: TGTGCCATCAGTGGACAGGGTGGGGACACTGAAGCTTTCTTT.

CDR3 nucleotides: TGTGCCTGGCAAAAACAGGGCCCCGGGGGACCCCTCCACTTT. It yields the protein CAWQKQGPGGPLHF. The chain carries TRBV30 and TRBJ1-6, with D possibly matching TRBD1 (6 bases). CDR1 and CDR2 from the germline V gene are GTSNPN and SVGIG (reference sequence). This CDR3 region has 14 residues. With 5 bases removed from V and 12 bases from J, the gap between germline ends came to 20 bases.

V usage is TRBV5-1 and J usage is TRBJ2-1, with 7 bases matching TRBD2. Trimming cost V 6 bases and J 0 bases; bases outside gene matches: 6. In germline, CDR1 is SGHRS, CDR2 YFSETQ. This CDR3 is 15 amino acids long. DNA of the CDR3: TGCGCCAGCACCTTAGCGGGCGCCTCCTACAATGAGCAGTTCTTC. Protein: CASTLAGASYNEQFF. The complete variable domain, with remaining parts taken from reference TRBV5-1 and TRBJ2-1, reads KAGVTQTPRYLIKTRGQQVTLSCSPISGHRSVSWYQQTPGQGLQFLFEYFSETQRNKGNFPGRFSGRQFSNSRSEMNVSTLELGDSALYLCASTLAGASYNEQFFGPGTRLTVL.

V gene TRBV5-1 combines with J gene TRBJ2-3; TRBD1 matches at 9 bases. Losses at the gene ends were 3 bases for V and 1 base for J; bases not matched to a gene: 6. Germline V gene sequence: CDR1 SGHRS, CDR2 YFSETQ. This CDR3 is 16 amino acids long. CDR3 loop: CASSSGQGGGTDTQYF. DNA for the CDR3: TGCGCCAGCAGCTCGGGACAGGGAGGAGGCACAGATACGCAGTATTTT.

The rearrangement joins TRBV5-6 to TRBJ2-3; 8 nucleotides match TRBD2. With 3 bases clipped from V and 5 bases from J, the junction kept 14 bases outside the gene matches. This CDR3 spans 17 amino acids. CDR1 and CDR2 (germline): SGHDT, YYEEEE. Written as DNA, the CDR3 is TGTGCCAGCAGCTCCGGACTAGCCCCGAGAGGCGGAGATACGCAGTATTTT. It is translated as CASSSGLAPRGGDTQYF.

This rearrangement joins TRBV7-9 to TRBJ2-3, with D perhaps given as TRBD1 or TRBD2 (5 bases each). Looked up from germline, CDR1 is SEHNR and CDR2 is FQNEAQ (reference sequence). CDR3 length equals 13 residues. Trimming removed 3 bases from V and 9 bases from J, with 13 bases in between. In DNA form, the CDR3 reads TGTGCCAGCAGCTTGGGGGTTCAAGGGACGCAGTATTTT. Residues: CASSLGVQGTQYF.

The chain links TRBV7-9 to TRBJ1-4; D perhaps matches TRBD1 (5 bases). Germline V CDR1 and CDR2: SEHNR, FQNEAQ (reference sequence). The CDR3 covers 13 residues. V lost 2 bases to trimming and J lost 8 bases, with 9 bases between them. The CDR3 sequence is CASSLQEGEKLFF. The CDR3, as DNA: TGTGCCAGCAGCTTACAGGAGGGGGAAAAACTGTTTTTT.

This rearrangement joins TRBV7-3 to TRBJ2-2; 8 bases align to TRBD1. CDR3 length equals 15 residues. V was pared by 5 bases and J by 4 bases, with 6 bases of the junction left unmatched. In germline, CDR1 is SGHTA, CDR2 FQGTGA. The CDR3 sequence: CASSIGTGGTGELFF. CDR3 nucleotides: TGTGCCAGCAGCATCGGGACAGGCGGCACCGGGGAGCTGTTTTTT.

The chain couples TRBV6-4 to TRBJ2-1; 7 bases line up with TRBD2. V lost 3 bases to trimming and J lost 0 bases; unmatched junction nucleotides: 2. The CDR3 totals 15 residues. The V gene's germline CDR1 is MRHNA and CDR2 SNTAGT. The CDR3 DNA reads as TGTGCCAGCAGTGATGGCGGGAGCTCCTACAATGAGCAGTTCTTC. Protein: CASSDGGSSYNEQFF.

The CDR3 here is CASSLEFWAGGPQTQYF. DNA for the CDR3: TGTGCCAGCAGCTTGGAGTTTTGGGCGGGAGGTCCCCAGACCCAGTACTTC. This chain connects TRBV5-5 to TRBJ2-5; 8 positions match TRBD2. The length of the CDR3 is 17 residues. Germline V gene lookup returns CDR1 SGHKS and CDR2 YYEKEE (reference sequence). V dropped 0 bases and J dropped 6; count of bases not matched to a gene: 13.

In regard to this clone: The sample has other DNA sequences that encode this CDR3 too. V usage is TRBV4-3 and J usage is TRBJ2-6, with D maybe TRBD2 (6 bases). The germline V gene encodes CDR1 LGHNA and CDR2 YSLEER. Trimming left V 3 bases short and J 0 bases short, with 9 bases between. CDR3 size: 16 residues. The CDR3 nucleotides are TGCGCCAGCAGCCAGTCGGGGGTCTCTGGGGCCAACGTCCTGACTTTC. Amino acids: CASSQSGVSGANVLTF.

This clone was found once. The DNA of the CDR3 is TGTGCCAGTAGGCCGACAGGGGAGAGTGAAAAACTGTTTTTT. This encodes CASRPTGESEKLFF. The chain joins TRBV19 to TRBJ1-4; 8 bases are a match to TRBD1. The CDR3 length is 14 residues. The germline V gene has CDR1 LNHDA and CDR2 SQIVND (reference sequence). With V trimmed by 6 bases and J by 7 bases, 7 bases remained unmatched.

The V gene is TRBV18, the J gene TRBJ1-4, with D possibly being TRBD1 (6 bases). Trimming left V 6 bases short and J 8 bases short, with 22 bases between. Germline-derived CDR1 and CDR2 are KGHSH and LQKENI. This CDR3 contains 16 residues. The CDR3 loop is CASSQSGGAVREKLFF. CDR3 DNA: TGTGCCAGCTCCCAAAGCGGGGGCGCAGTGAGGGAAAAACTGTTTTTT.

This chain joins TRBV28 and TRBJ1-5; D possibly corresponds to TRBD1 (5 bases). This CDR3 region has 17 residues. The V and J ends lost 4 bases and 4 bases respectively, with 20 bases between them. Germline CDR1 reads MDHEN; CDR2 reads SYDVKM. The CDR3 is CASSSHQGGDGNQPQHF. The CDR3 DNA reads TGTGCCAGCAGTTCCCACCAGGGTGGGGATGGTAATCAGCCCCAGCATTTT.

The chain has TRBV2 and TRBJ1-3; possible D gene TRBD1, 5 bases. Trimming stripped 3 bases from V and 2 bases from J, with 11 bases between. The CDR3 extends over 15 amino acids. Germline values: CDR1 SNHLY, CDR2 FYNNEI. The CDR3 protein is CASSDRSGPGNTIYF. The DNA for the CDR3 is TGTGCCAGCAGTGACAGATCGGGGCCTGGAAACACCATATATTTT.

This chain links TRBV19 with TRBJ2-3; a possible D gene is TRBD1 (5 bases). In germline, CDR1 is LNHDA, CDR2 SQIVND (reference sequence). V was shortened by 6 bases and J by 0 bases, with 13 bases between the two germline ends. This CDR3 is built from 15 residues. This chain's CDR3 is CASRTQGLSTDTQYF. Written as DNA, the CDR3 is TGTGCCAGTAGGACCCAGGGTCTTAGCACAGATACGCAGTATTTT.

This chain connects TRBV11-2 to TRBJ2-1; the D gene is possibly TRBD2 (5 bases). Trimming took off 0 bases at V and 5 bases at J, with 11 bases between the two ends. The CDR3 length is 15 residues. CDR1 and CDR2 (germline): SGHAT, FQNNGV. The CDR3 region is CASSLEGAWNNEQFF. CDR3 DNA: TGTGCCAGCAGCTTAGAGGGAGCCTGGAACAATGAGCAGTTCTTC. Full variable domain (rest looked up from reference TRBV11-2 and TRBJ2-1): EAGVAQSPRYKIIEKRQSVAFWCNPISGHATLYWYQQILGQGPKLLIQFQNNGVVDDSQLPKDRFSAERLKGVDSTLKIQPAKLEDSAVYLCASSLEGAWNNEQFFGPGTRLTVL.

This chain uses TRBV30 with TRBJ2-7; D perhaps matches TRBD1 (5 bases). The V gene's germline CDR1 is GTSNPN and CDR2 SVGIG (reference sequence). CDR3 length equals 15 residues. Trimming stripped 0 bases from V and 0 bases from J, with 12 bases between. The CDR3, as DNA: TGTGCCTGGAGTGTAGTGGGGCGGAACTCCTACGAGCAGTACTTC. The encoded protein is CAWSVVGRNSYEQYF. The full variable domain, with the rest looked up from reference TRBV30 and TRBJ2-7, is SQTIHQWPATLVQPVGSPLSLECTVEGTSNPNLYWYRQAAGRGLQLLFYSVGIGQISSEVPQNLSASRPQDRQFILSSKKLLLSDSGFYLCAWSVVGRNSYEQYFGPGTRLTVT.

The rearrangement uses TRBV6-5 and TRBJ1-1; D is perhaps TRBD1 (6 bases). Germline values: CDR1 MNHEY, CDR2 SVGAGI. V dropped 7 bases and J dropped 1 base, with 13 bases sitting between them. The CDR3 is 14 amino acids. CDR3: CASTRRGWNTEAFF. CDR3 DNA: TGTGCCAGCACGAGGAGGGGGTGGAACACTGAAGCTTTCTTT.

The V gene is TRBV5-4, the J gene TRBJ2-1; D is unclear. The CDR3 length is 15 residues. Deletions cut 6 bases from V and 5 bases from J, with 18 bases between. From germline, CDR1 is SGHNT and CDR2 YYREEE (reference sequence). The CDR3 coding sequence is TGTGCCAGCACCCGCCTTTGGGCGGAAAACAATGAGCAGTTCTTC. It codes for CASTRLWAENNEQFF.

The chain links TRBV6-5 to TRBJ2-1; TRBD2 matches at 8 bases. Unmatched junction bases numbered 15, after V lost 7 bases and J lost 13 bases. Germline V gene sequence: CDR1 MNHEY, CDR2 SVGAGI. The CDR3 length is 14 residues. The CDR3 protein is CASTSPGLERPQFF. CDR3 coding DNA: TGTGCCAGCACCAGCCCGGGACTAGAAAGACCCCAGTTCTTC.

The genes are TRBV18 and TRBJ2-7; TRBD1 agrees at 7 bases. CDR1 KGHSH and CDR2 LQKENI come from the germline V gene. The CDR3 has 14 amino acids. J gave up 4 bases and V 0 bases, and 3 bases lay outside the gene matches. CDR3 nucleotide sequence: TGTGCCAGCTCACCACCCACAGGGGTGTACGAGCAGTACTTC. It specifies CASSPPTGVYEQYF.

This clone came up a few times. The V gene is TRBV27, the J gene TRBJ1-4, with 7 bases that match TRBD1. V lost 4 bases to trimming and J lost 3 bases; unmatched junction nucleotides: 11. Germline V gives CDR1 MNHEY, CDR2 SMNVEV (reference sequence). The length of the CDR3 is 17 residues. CDR3 sequence: CASSSRQGSLANEKLFF. CDR3 in DNA: TGTGCCAGCAGTTCGCGACAGGGATCTCTAGCTAATGAAAAACTGTTTTTT.

The CDR3 nucleotides read TGTGCCAGCAGTCGAGGACTTGTTACCTACGAGCAGTACTTC. Translated: CASSRGLVTYEQYF. The chain carries TRBV7-8 and TRBJ2-7, with D perhaps TRBD2 (5 bases). This CDR3 is 14 amino acids long. Looked up from germline, CDR1 is SGHVS and CDR2 is FQNEAQ. Trimming left V 6 bases short and J 2 bases short, with 14 bases between.

This sequence joins TRBV6-2 or TRBV6-3 and TRBJ2-7, with 7 nucleotides matching TRBD2. Germline V gene sequence: CDR1 MNHEY, CDR2 SVGEGT. Trimming removed 6 bases from V and 3 bases from J; junction bases left unmatched: 2. CDR3 length: 12 amino acids. The CDR3 DNA reads as TGTGCCAGCAGCCCGGGGGGCTACGAGCAGTACTTC. Encoded protein: CASSPGGYEQYF.